This T cell receptor beta chain was identified in a study of blood T cell repertoires in COVID-19. About the research overall: The study drew acute and convalescent COVID-19 samples from the United States, Italy and Spain. PBMCs, B-cell-depleted T cells, or T cells were the source of the cDNA or gDNA that made up the material.

Under the authors' procedure: Amplifying reference gene primers gave estimates of nucleated cell counts. The assay was immunoSEQ multiplex PCR, and TCRdb's table has in-frame clones only and misses some. The V and J calls and clone size were taken over from that table, and D and trimming were inferred from the DNA. In the table there are about 83,000 clones, roughly 80% of which are singletons. This clone has just a few counts. The CDR3 runs 15 residues. The V gene's germline CDR1 is ENHRY and CDR2 SYGVKD. V shed 0 bases and J 5 bases; nucleotides not matched to a gene: 1. The sequenced sample consisted of peripheral blood. The clonotype comes from a woman aged 80 or over with acute or convalescent COVID-19. The chain uses TRBV10-3 and TRBJ1-4, with 9 bases lining up with TRBD1. CDR3 sequence: CAISESGTGNEKLFF. The DNA of the CDR3 is TGTGCCATCAGTGAGTCGGGGACAGGGAATGAAAAACTGTTTTTT.